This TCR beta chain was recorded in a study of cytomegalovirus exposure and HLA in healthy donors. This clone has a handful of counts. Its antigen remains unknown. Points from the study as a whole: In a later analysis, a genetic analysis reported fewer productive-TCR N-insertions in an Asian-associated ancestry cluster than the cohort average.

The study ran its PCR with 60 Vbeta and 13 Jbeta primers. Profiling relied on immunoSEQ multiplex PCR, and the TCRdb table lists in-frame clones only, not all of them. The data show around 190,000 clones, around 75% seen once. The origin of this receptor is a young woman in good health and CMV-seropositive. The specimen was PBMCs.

The CDR3 reads CASKGTANGYTF. The CDR3 DNA is TGTGCCAGCAAGGGGACAGCTAATGGCTACACCTTC. This chain uses TRBV2 with TRBJ1-2, with 7 bases matching TRBD1. Germline trimming cut 7 bases from V and 6 bases from J; bases unmatched to any gene: 5. Germline loops: CDR1 SNHLY, CDR2 FYNNEI. The CDR3 length is 12 residues.